A selection of T cell receptor beta chains follows, all from one sample in a study of shared clonotypes between healthy human individuals. Method: immunoSEQ multiplex PCR; TCRdb's copy keeps in-frame clones and lacks some. The repertoire has hundreds of thousands of clones, roughly 98% of them found once; the top ten carry 0.3%. Material: naive CD8+ T cells sorted from blood. All receptors come from a man aged 25 to 40 in good health. Both conserved end residues are part of each CDR3. A D gene is named only where the DNA matches it firmly. For some rows the clone size is stated as once, few or many, or as a class when expanded; others skip it.

>NA|NA|TRBV4-3|TRBJ2-3
CASSQDWTRLGTDTQYF
TGCGCCAGCAGCCAAGATTGGACAAGGCTAGGGACAGATACGCAGTATTTT
>NA|NA|TRBV19|TRBJ2-7
CASSIVAAYEQYF
TGTGCCAGTAGTATAGTGGCGGCCTACGAGCAGTACTTC
>NA|TRBD1|TRBV2|TRBJ1-5
CASSGDRINNQPQHF
TGTGCCAGCAGCGGGGACAGGATAAACAATCAGCCCCAGCATTTT
>NA|NA|TRBV13|TRBJ2-7
CASSTRTYEQYF
TGTGCCAGCAGCACGCGCACCTACGAGCAGTACTTC
>NA|NA|TRBV5-3|TRBJ2-2
CARSSLRVGELFF
TGTGCCAGAAGCTCGCTCAGGGTCGGGGAGCTGTTTTTT
>NA|TRBD1|TRBV29-1|TRBJ2-7
CSVEEGQGPYEQYF
TGCAGCGTTGAAGAGGGACAGGGACCCTACGAGCAGTACTTC
>NA|TRBD2|TRBV7-2|TRBJ2-5
CASSLGLAGGLEETQYF
TGTGCCAGCAGCTTGGGACTAGCGGGAGGGCTGGAAGAGACCCAGTACTTC
>NA|TRBD2|TRBV5-1|TRBJ2-1
CASSSGLAVEQFF
TGCGCCAGCAGCTCAGGACTAGCGGTAGAGCAGTTCTTC
>NA|NA|TRBV5-1|TRBJ2-3
CASSSGDSTDTQYF
TGCGCCAGCAGCTCGGGGGACAGCACAGATACGCAGTATTTT
>NA|NA|TRBV18|TRBJ2-1
CASSLGASPREQFF
TGTGCCAGCTCACTTGGGGCTAGCCCGCGTGAGCAGTTCTTC
>NA|NA|TRBV2|TRBJ2-7
CASSELHTMVAYEQYF
TGTGCCAGCAGTGAACTCCATACAATGGTCGCCTACGAGCAGTACTTC
>NA|NA|TRBV9|TRBJ2-5
CASSPGYEETQYF
TGTGCCAGCAGCCCGGGGTATGAAGAGACCCAGTACTTC
>NA|TRBD2|TRBV7-3|TRBJ2-3
CASSLTSGSADTQYF
TGTGCCAGCAGCTTAACTAGCGGGAGTGCAGATACGCAGTATTTT
>NA|TRBD2|TRBV7-9|TRBJ2-2
CASSSSYRTSGNTGELFF
TGTGCCAGCAGCTCTTCATACCGAACTAGCGGAAACACCGGGGAGCTGTTTTTT
>NA|TRBD2|TRBV2|TRBJ2-7
CASSETSGRSYEQYF
TGTGCCAGCAGTGAGACTAGCGGTCGCTCCTACGAGCAGTACTTC
>NA|TRBD2|TRBV6-1|TRBJ2-2
CASSGAAGAGYTGELFF
TGTGCCAGCAGTGGGGCAGCGGGAGCTGGTTACACCGGGGAGCTGTTTTTT
>once|NA|TRBV5-5|TRBJ1-2
CASSPRPARPLYGYTF
TGTGCCAGCAGCCCACGCCCGGCGAGACCCCTATATGGCTACACCTTC
>NA|TRBD2|TRBV25-1|TRBJ2-5
CASSKLAEETQYF
TGTGCCAGCAGTAAACTAGCGGAAGAGACCCAGTACTTC
>NA|NA|TRBV25-1|TRBJ2-2
CASSEYMGGTGELFF
TGTGCCAGCAGTGAATATATGGGCGGCACCGGGGAGCTGTTTTTT
>NA|TRBD1|TRBV6-1|TRBJ1-1
CASIRGRTGNTEAFF
TGTGCCAGCATACGGGGAAGGACAGGGAACACTGAAGCTTTCTTT
>NA|NA|TRBV27|TRBJ1-1
CASSRGGGTEAFF
TGTGCCAGCAGTAGGGGGGGCGGGACTGAAGCTTTCTTT
>NA|NA|TRBV6-6|TRBJ2-5
CASSFLEGRETQYF
TGTGCCAGCAGTTTCCTAGAGGGTAGAGAGACCCAGTACTTC
>NA|NA|TRBV9|TRBJ2-7
CASSGGSIYEQYF
TGTGCCAGCAGTGGAGGGAGTATCTACGAGCAGTACTTC
>NA|TRBD2|TRBV4-3|TRBJ2-3
CASSQGGLAGGYTQYF
TGCGCCAGCAGCCAGGGGGGACTAGCGGGAGGCTATACGCAGTATTTT
>NA|TRBD2|TRBV9|TRBJ2-7
CASSRGSGEQYF
TGTGCCAGCAGCCGCGGGAGCGGCGAGCAGTACTTC
>NA|TRBD2|TRBV7-9|TRBJ2-1
CASSFPTAGARSGEQFF
TGTGCCAGCAGCTTTCCAACAGCGGGAGCCCGAAGCGGTGAGCAGTTCTTC
>NA|TRBD2|TRBV5-1|TRBJ2-1
CASSLEGLAGGLYNEQFF
TGCGCCAGCAGCTTGGAAGGACTAGCGGGAGGGTTGTATAATGAGCAGTTCTTC
>NA|NA|TRBV28|TRBJ2-2
CASSLWEGENTGELFF
TGTGCCAGCAGTTTATGGGAGGGGGAGAACACCGGGGAGCTGTTTTTT
>NA|TRBD2|TRBV27|TRBJ2-1
CASIRTSGDRYNEQFF
TGTGCCAGCATTAGGACTAGCGGAGATCGCTACAATGAGCAGTTCTTC
>NA|NA|TRBV29-1|TRBJ1-1
CSVGFVGTEAFF
TGCAGCGTTGGTTTCGTGGGCACTGAAGCTTTCTTT
>NA|TRBD2|TRBV7-9|TRBJ2-1
CASSQTLAGGQFF
TGTGCCAGCAGCCAGACTCTAGCGGGAGGGCAGTTCTTC
>NA|NA|TRBV27|TRBJ2-1
CASSLGIPLHNEQFF
TGTGCCAGCAGCCTAGGAATCCCCCTTCACAATGAGCAGTTCTTC
>NA|TRBD2|TRBV28|TRBJ2-1
CASSYPGNEAGTSYNEQFF
TGTGCCAGCAGTTACCCGGGAAATGAAGCGGGAACCTCCTACAATGAGCAGTTCTTC
>NA|NA|TRBV27|TRBJ2-3
CASTPTSLGTDTQYF
TGTGCCAGCACTCCGACTAGTCTTGGCACAGATACGCAGTATTTT
>NA|NA|TRBV2|TRBJ2-7
CASSVGYEQYF
TGTGCCAGCAGTGTGGGGTACGAGCAGTACTTC
>NA|NA|TRBV11-2|TRBJ2-2
CASSPRTGELFF
TGTGCCAGCAGCCCTCGAACCGGGGAGCTGTTTTTT
>NA|NA|TRBV25-1|TRBJ2-2
CASSEHRGGPPTGELFF
TGTGCCAGCAGTGAACACAGGGGGGGTCCGCCGACCGGGGAGCTGTTTTTT
>NA|NA|TRBV28|TRBJ2-1
CASSSRELRYNEQFF
TGTGCCAGCAGTTCTCGAGAGTTGCGTTACAATGAGCAGTTCTTC
>NA|NA|TRBV2|TRBJ2-7
CASSDYGGSASEQYF
TGTGCCAGCAGTGATTATGGGGGATCCGCTTCCGAGCAGTACTTC
>NA|NA|TRBV19|TRBJ2-7
CASRGYPSYEQYF
TGTGCCAGCCGGGGTTATCCATCCTACGAGCAGTACTTC
>NA|NA|TRBV6-5|TRBJ2-2
CASSQQGWNTGELFF
TGTGCCAGCAGTCAACAGGGATGGAACACCGGGGAGCTGTTTTTT
>NA|NA|TRBV29-1|TRBJ2-1
CSGWLEDYNEQFF
TGCAGCGGGTGGCTAGAGGACTACAATGAGCAGTTCTTC
>NA|TRBD1|TRBV15|TRBJ2-5
CATRWTGNQETQYF
TGTGCCACCAGGTGGACAGGGAACCAAGAGACCCAGTACTTC
>NA|NA|TRBV19|TRBJ2-1
CASSAPGEQFF
TGTGCCAGTAGTGCCCCGGGCGAGCAGTTCTTC
>once|NA|TRBV19|TRBJ2-5
CASTSRQETQYF
TGTGCCAGTACTAGTCGACAAGAGACCCAGTACTTC
>NA|NA|TRBV5-1|TRBJ2-5
CASAHPGDETQYF
TGCGCCAGCGCGCATCCCGGGGATGAGACCCAGTACTTC
>once|NA|TRBV9|TRBJ2-1
CASSVAHPRGNEQFF
TGTGCCAGCAGCGTAGCCCATCCAAGAGGCAATGAGCAGTTCTTC
>NA|NA|TRBV28|TRBJ1-2
CASRPGTRYGYTF
TGTGCCAGCAGACCCGGGACGAGATATGGCTACACCTTC
>NA|NA|TRBV5-1|TRBJ2-1
CASSLRRDSEQFF
TGCGCCAGCAGCTTGAGGCGGGACTCCGAGCAGTTCTTC
>NA|NA|TRBV18|TRBJ2-7
CASSKRKAYEQYF
TGTGCCAGCTCAAAACGTAAAGCCTACGAGCAGTACTTC
>NA|NA|TRBV28|TRBJ1-5
CASSRRLQVNQPQHF
TGTGCCAGCAGCCGAAGGTTACAGGTAAATCAGCCCCAGCATTTT
>NA|NA|TRBV10-3|TRBJ2-7
CAVSPGNSYEQYF
TGTGCCGTTTCCCCCGGGAACTCCTACGAGCAGTACTTC
>once|TRBD1|TRBV9|TRBJ1-1
CASSVAGTGVVGTEAFF
TGTGCCAGCAGCGTAGCAGGGACAGGGGTGGTCGGCACTGAAGCTTTCTTT
>NA|TRBD1|TRBV27|TRBJ1-2
CASRTAGTGFPYGYTF
TGTGCCAGCAGGACAGCCGGGACAGGATTTCCCTATGGCTACACCTTC
>NA|NA|TRBV7-9|TRBJ2-7
CASSLGDTGFSYEQYF
TGTGCCAGCAGCTTAGGGGACACGGGTTTCTCCTACGAGCAGTACTTC
>NA|NA|TRBV27|TRBJ2-7
CASSLRGGALHYEQYF
TGTGCCAGCAGTCTCCGCGGCGGGGCGCTTCACTACGAGCAGTACTTC
>NA|NA|TRBV10-3|TRBJ2-7
CAISEAIAYEQYF
TGTGCCATCTCAGAAGCCATTGCGTACGAGCAGTACTTC